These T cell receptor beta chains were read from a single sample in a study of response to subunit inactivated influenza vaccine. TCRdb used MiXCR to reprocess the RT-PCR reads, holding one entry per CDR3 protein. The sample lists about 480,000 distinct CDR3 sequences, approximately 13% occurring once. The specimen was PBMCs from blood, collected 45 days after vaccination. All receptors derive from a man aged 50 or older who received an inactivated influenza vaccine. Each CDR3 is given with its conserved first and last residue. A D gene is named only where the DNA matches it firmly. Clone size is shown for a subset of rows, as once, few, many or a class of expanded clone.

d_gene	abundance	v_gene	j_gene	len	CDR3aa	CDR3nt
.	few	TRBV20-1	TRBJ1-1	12	CSAGTSGTEAFF	TGCAGTGCTGGGACATCGGGAACTGAAGCTTTCTTT
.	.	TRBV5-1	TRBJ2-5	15	CASSTQTQQGETQYF	TGCGCCAGCAGCACCCAGACCCAGCAGGGAGAGACCCAGTACTTC
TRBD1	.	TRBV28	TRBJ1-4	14	CASRPGQANEKLFF	TGTGCCAGCAGACCGGGACAGGCTAATGAAAAACTGTTTTTT
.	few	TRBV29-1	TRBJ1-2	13	CSVESRGGYGYTF	TGCAGCGTTGAGTCTCGGGGAGGCTATGGCTACACCTTC
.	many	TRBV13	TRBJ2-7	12	CASSLARYEQYF	TGTGCCAGCAGCTTAGCGCGGTACGAGCAGTACTTC
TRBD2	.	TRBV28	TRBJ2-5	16	CASSPSGLGISETQYF	TGTGCCAGCAGTCCGTCCGGACTAGGGATTTCAGAGACCCAGTACTTC
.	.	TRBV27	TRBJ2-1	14	CASSPTPLGNEQFF	TGTGCCAGCAGTCCCACCCCCCTAGGGAATGAGCAGTTCTTC
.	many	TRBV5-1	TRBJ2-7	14	CASKTTSGDYEQYF	TGCGCCAGCAAAACCACATCAGGGGATTACGAGCAGTACTTC
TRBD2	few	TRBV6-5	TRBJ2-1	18	CASSYSHLGGGKYNEQFF	TGTGCCAGCAGTTACTCGCATCTTGGGGGGGGGAAGTACAATGAGCAGTTCTTC
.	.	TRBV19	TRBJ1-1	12	CASSTGNTEAFF	TGTGCCAGTAGTACGGGGAACACTGAAGCTTTCTTT
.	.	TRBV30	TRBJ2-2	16	CAWSGSRGRGTGELFF	TGTGCCTGGAGTGGTAGTCGGGGGCGCGGGACCGGGGAGCTGTTTTTT
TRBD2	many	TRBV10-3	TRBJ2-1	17	CAISEPPRTSGGYEQFF	TGTGCCATCAGTGAGCCACCCCGGACTAGCGGGGGGTACGAGCAGTTCTTC
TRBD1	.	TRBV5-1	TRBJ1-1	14	CASSFRTGKTEAFF	TGCGCCAGCAGCTTCAGGACAGGGAAAACTGAAGCTTTCTTT
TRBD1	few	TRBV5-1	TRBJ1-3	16	CASSSGTAVSGNTIYF	TGCGCCAGCAGCTCGGGGACAGCCGTCTCTGGAAACACCATATATTTT
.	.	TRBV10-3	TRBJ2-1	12	CAISESGLEQFF	TGTGCCATCAGTGAGTCGGGGCTAGAGCAGTTCTTC
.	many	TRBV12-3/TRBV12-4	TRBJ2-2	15	CASSSRGWGTGELFF	TGTGCCAGCAGTTCGCGGGGCTGGGGCACCGGGGAGCTGTTTTTT
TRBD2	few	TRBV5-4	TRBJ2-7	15	CASSGLAGGPYEQYF	TGTGCCAGCAGCGGGTTAGCGGGAGGGCCCTACGAGCAGTACTTC
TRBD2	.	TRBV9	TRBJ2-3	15	CASSVASGGADTQYF	TGTGCCAGCAGCGTAGCTAGCGGGGGGGCAGATACGCAGTATTTT
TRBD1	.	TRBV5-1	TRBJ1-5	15	CASSFSTGRHQPQHF	TGCGCCAGCAGCTTCTCGACAGGGAGGCATCAGCCCCAGCATTTT
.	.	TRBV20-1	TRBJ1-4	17	CSARGITGSSTNEKLFF	TGCAGTGCTAGAGGGATCACAGGTTCCTCCACTAATGAAAAACTGTTTTTT
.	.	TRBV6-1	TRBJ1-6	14	CASTKGQPNSPLHF	TGTGCCAGCACCAAAGGACAGCCTAATTCACCCCTCCACTTT
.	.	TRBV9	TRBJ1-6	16	CASSVQPSSYNSPLHF	TGTGCCAGCAGCGTCCAGCCCAGCTCCTATAATTCACCCCTCCACTTT